The 27 T cell receptor beta chains in this list originate from one sample, sequenced in a study of CD8+ T cells in alopecia areata. Sorting of pooled cutaneous lymph node cells used CD4, CD8alpha, NKG2D, NKG2ACE and other markers. Sequencing relied on a cDNA template that was reverse transcribed from extracted RNA. Profiled with immunoSEQ multiplex PCR; TCRdb holds only in-frame clones, not every one. Reported are approximately 2,000 clones, none seen only once; the ten largest carry roughly 44%. Sequencing was performed on CD8+ T cells sorted from a lymph node. The receptors were gathered from a C3H/HeJ mouse with alopecia areata. The MHC haplotype recorded for the strain is H2-k.

This clone was picked up many times. Mouse germline and gene names are used. The CDR3 is cut off 4 residues early in the read; its end comes from the germline J gene. The genes are TRBV1 and TRBJ1-2, with 9 bases fitting TRBD1. V was clipped by 0 bases and J by 3 bases; unmatched bases: 2. This CDR3 spans 15 amino acids. CDR1 is NSQYPW, CDR2 LRSPGD, per germline (reference sequence). The CDR3 protein is CTCSADWDRDSDYTF. CDR3 bases read: TGCACCTGCAGTGCAGATTGGGACAGGGACTCC.

With respect to this clone: Mouse gene names and germline throughout. The CDR3 end is not reached by the read, which stops 4 residues before it; the germline J gene fills it in. The rearrangement links TRBV29 to TRBJ1-1; the D gene is possibly TRBD1 (5 bases). Trimming shortened V by 2 bases and J by 0 bases, and 7 bases separated the two germline ends. The CDR3 has 14 amino acids. Germline V gives CDR1 MSHET, CDR2 SYDVDS. The CDR3 bases that were read are TGTGCTAGCAGTTTAGGGGGGGCAAACACA. As protein: CASSLGGANT. The full CDR3 is CASSLGGANTEVFF.

This clone was seen many times. Germline and genes here are mouse. CDR3 in amino acids: CASGDAGDSYNSPLYF. CDR3 bases read: TGTGCCAGCGGTGATGCGGGGGACAGCTATAATTCGCCC. V is TRBV13-2 and J is TRBJ1-6; 7 nucleotides align to TRBD1. Sequencing ends 3 residues short of the CDR3 end; the germline J gene provides the rest. TRBJ1-6 is an ORF; its function is uncertain. This CDR3 region has 16 residues. The germline gives CDR1 NNHNN, CDR2 SYGAGS (reference sequence). V trimming: 0 bases; J trimming: 3 bases; junction bases outside the gene matches: 3.

Only a few counts were recorded for this clone. Gene names are mouse gene names. The CDR3 extends 4 residues past the end of the read, so its final part is completed from the germline J gene. The chain couples TRBV13-1 to TRBJ2-1, with D maybe TRBD1 (6 bases). The CDR3 runs 13 residues. The V gene's germline CDR1 is NSHNY and CDR2 SYGAGN. Trimming removed 2 bases from V and 3 bases from J, with 6 bases in between. CDR3 DNA (partial): TGTGCCAGCAGTGACAGGGGCTATGCT. Amino acid sequence: CASSDRGYA. The whole CDR3 sequence reads CASSDRGYAEQFF.

In its sample, this clone was seen many times. The genes are named according to mouse. The observed sequence ends 4 residues before the CDR3 terminus, with the missing tail filled in from the germline J gene. The J gene is TRBJ1-1, the V gene TRBV13-1, with TRBD1 matching over 10 bases. The CDR3 consists of 15 residues. V lost 4 bases to trimming and J lost 1 base; unmatched junction nucleotides: 4. Germline V lookup: CDR1 NSHNY, CDR2 SYGAGN. Partial CDR3 DNA: TGTGCCAGCAGTCGACAGGGGGCGGGGAACACA. Encoded protein: CASSRQGAGNT. The full CDR3 is CASSRQGAGNTEVFF.

This clone was detected a few times. Mouse gene names and germline throughout. The read ends 4 residues early relative to the CDR3; the germline J gene fills the gap. The chain uses TRBV13-2 and TRBJ2-1; 9 bases fit TRBD2. In germline, CDR1 is NNHNN, CDR2 SYGAGS (reference sequence). V lost 2 bases to trimming and J lost 4 bases; unmatched junction nucleotides: 4. The CDR3 length is 15 residues. The chain's CDR3 is CASGENWGEYAEQFF. The sequenced CDR3 bases are TGTGCCAGCGGTGAGAACTGGGGGGAGTATGCT.

This clone was observed a few times. Here the gene names and germline are mouse. The read terminates 4 residues ahead of where the CDR3 ends, so the germline J gene completes it. This chain uses TRBV29 with TRBJ1-2; 8 bases match TRBD1. There are 14 residues in the CDR3. With 2 bases clipped from V and 3 bases from J, the junction kept 2 bases outside the gene matches. Germline V gene sequence: CDR1 MSHET, CDR2 SYDVDS. This chain's CDR3 is CASSLQGADSDYTF. The sequenced CDR3 bases are TGTGCTAGCAGTTTACAGGGGGCGGACTCC.

In this sample, this clone is medium-sized. The gene names given are mouse names. The CDR3 bases that were read are TGTGCCAGCAGTTTTCCTGGGAGCTCCTAT. Translation gives CASSFPGSSY. The full-length CDR3 reads as CASSFPGSSYEQYF. The chain couples TRBV14 to TRBJ2-7, with a tentative D call TRBD2 (5 bases). Sequencing ends 4 residues short of the CDR3 end; the germline J gene provides the rest. V lost 2 bases, J lost 0 bases, and 9 bases lay in between. In germline, CDR1 is SGHDT, CDR2 FRDEAV. CDR3 length: 14 amino acids.

This clone appeared many times. Mouse gene names and germline throughout. The CDR3 end falls 4 residues outside the read, so it is completed with the germline J gene. This chain uses TRBV5 with TRBJ2-7; D ambiguous. The CDR3 has 12 residues. Germline V gives CDR1 LGHNA, CDR2 YNLKQL (reference sequence). CDR3 DNA, as far as it was read: TGTGCCAGCAGCCAAGCCAGTTAT. This sequence encodes CASSQASY. The entire CDR3 sequence reads CASSQASYEQYF.

This clone was seen a handful of times. Gene names are mouse gene names. The CDR3 end falls 4 residues outside the read, so it is completed with the germline J gene. This chain links TRBV31 with TRBJ1-1; the D is unclear. From germline, CDR1 is GKSSPN and CDR2 SITVG. V was cut by 1 base and J by 3 bases, with 9 bases left in between. The CDR3 sequence is 13 residues long. CDR3 residues: CAWSPERDTEVFF. The CDR3 bases that were read are TGTGCCTGGAGTCCGGAGAGGGACACA.

In its sample, this clone was seen many times. The germline and genes are mouse ones. CDR3 DNA (partial): TGTGCCAGCAGTATAGTTGGGGGGGCCTATGCT. Translation: CASSIVGGAYA. The whole CDR3 region reads CASSIVGGAYAEQFF. The chain carries TRBV19 and TRBJ2-1; 9 bases line up with TRBD2. The read comes to an end 4 residues before the CDR3 does, leaving the germline J gene to fill in the end. V gave up 0 bases and J gave up 3 bases; unmatched junction bases: 1. The CDR3 sequence is 15 residues long. Germline assignment: CDR1 FNHDT and CDR2 SITEND (reference sequence).

This clone has ten or more counts. Genes and germline are mouse. The CDR3 extends 4 residues past the end of the read, so its final part is completed from the germline J gene. The rearrangement joins TRBV2 to TRBJ1-2; tentative D call: TRBD1 (5 bases). V lost 0 bases and J 0 bases, leaving 11 bases between the germline ends. CDR3 length equals 16 residues. Germline-derived CDR1 and CDR2 are LGHNA and YSYQKL. CDR3 sequence: CASSQDGQGSNSDYTF. The part of the CDR3 DNA that was read is TGTGCCAGCAGCCAAGATGGGCAGGGATCAAACTCC. The complete variable domain, with remaining parts taken from reference TRBV2 and TRBJ1-2, reads DPKIIQKPKYLVAVTGSEKILICEQYLGHNAMYWYRQSAKKPLEFMFSYSYQKLMDNQTASSRFQPQSSKKNHLDLQITALKPDDSATYFCASSQDGQGSNSDYTFGSGTRLLVI.

Notes on this clone: Gene names follow the mouse nomenclature. The read falls 4 residues short of the CDR3 end, and the missing part is taken from the germline J gene. V gene TRBV19 combines with J gene TRBJ2-7; 10 nucleotides agree with TRBD2. Looked up from germline, CDR1 is FNHDT and CDR2 is SITEND (reference sequence). Germline trimming cut 0 bases from V and 3 bases from J; bases unmatched to any gene: 3. The CDR3 sequence is 15 residues long. CDR3 residues: CASSIDGTGVYEQYF. CDR3 DNA, as far as it was read: TGTGCCAGCAGTATAGATGGGACTGGGGTCTAT.

Ten or more counts support this clone. Genes and germline come from the mouse. Read coverage stops 4 residues before the CDR3 terminus; the germline J gene supplies the remainder. The rearrangement joins TRBV13-3 to TRBJ1-2; the match to TRBD1 covers 9 bases. CDR1 NNHDY and CDR2 SYVADS come from the germline V gene. With V trimmed by 2 bases and J by 2 bases, 1 base remained unmatched. CDR3 length equals 14 residues. The covered CDR3 bases are TGTGCCAGCAGTGAAGGGACAGGGAACTCC. Translation gives CASSEGTGNS. The whole CDR3 protein is CASSEGTGNSDYTF.

This clone was seen many times. Genes and germline come from the mouse. Coverage ceases 4 residues before the CDR3 finishes, and the germline J gene fills in the end. Other DNA sequences in the sample encode the same CDR3. This sequence joins TRBV5 and TRBJ2-1; TRBD2 agrees at 11 bases. Germline loops: CDR1 LGHNA, CDR2 YNLKQL (reference sequence). The CDR3 covers 16 residues. V was clipped by 3 bases and J by 5 bases; unmatched bases: 6. The CDR3 DNA, read in part, is TGTGCCAGCAGCCATCCACTGGGGGGGCGCAATGCT. Its protein is CASSHPLGGRNA. The full CDR3 sequence reads CASSHPLGGRNAEQFF.

Turning to this clone: Gene names follow the mouse nomenclature. The read gets to within 4 residues of the CDR3 end, and the germline J gene fills in the rest. The chain has TRBV5 and TRBJ2-5; 7 nucleotides line up with TRBD1. CDR3 size: 14 residues. J gave up 1 base and V 6 bases, and 4 bases lay outside the gene matches. The germline V gene encodes CDR1 LGHNA and CDR2 YNLKQL (reference sequence). The covered CDR3 bases are TGTGCCAGCAGACCCGGGACAGACCAAGAC. Protein sequence: CASRPGTDQD. The CDR3, in full, reads CASRPGTDQDTQYF.

This clone is labeled as medium-sized (0.01 to 0.1%). Any gene name here is a mouse gene name. The read finishes 4 residues shy of the CDR3 end, and the germline J gene is used to complete it. The V gene is TRBV1, the J gene TRBJ1-1; TRBD1 matches 11 bases. The CDR3 loop spans 15 amino acids. Germline loops: CDR1 NSQYPW, CDR2 LRSPGD (reference sequence). The CDR3 reads CTCSATGTGGTEVFF. The sequenced part of the CDR3 DNA is TGCACCTGCAGTGCCACCGGGACAGGGGGAACA.

The table lists this clone with many counts. Mouse gene names apply. With the read ending 4 residues before the CDR3 end, the germline J gene is used to fill in that end. The rearrangement uses TRBV1 and TRBJ2-1; 9 bases map to TRBD1. The CDR3 has 15 residues. Germline V gene sequence: CDR1 NSQYPW, CDR2 LRSPGD (reference sequence). J gave up 3 bases and V 3 bases, and 3 bases lay outside the gene matches. CDR3 DNA, as far as it was read: TGCACCTGCAGTGCCCTGACAGGGGGCTATGCT. Translation gives CTCSALTGGYA. The complete CDR3 reads CTCSALTGGYAEQFF.

There are a few counts of this clone. Genes and germline come from the mouse. CDR3 loop: CASSQGTGVGSDYTF. The DNA read from the CDR3 is TGTGCCAGCAGCCAAGGGACAGGGGTTGGCTCC. The rearrangement uses TRBV2 and TRBJ1-2; TRBD1 matches 9 bases. Read data end 4 residues before the CDR3 end; the end is taken from the germline J gene. Germline V gene data show CDR1 as LGHNA and CDR2 as YSYQKL. This CDR3 region has 15 residues. V lost 1 base to trimming and J lost 4 bases; unmatched junction nucleotides: 4. The full variable domain, completed using reference TRBV2 and TRBJ1-2, is DPKIIQKPKYLVAVTGSEKILICEQYLGHNAMYWYRQSAKKPLEFMFSYSYQKLMDNQTASSRFQPQSSKKNHLDLQITALKPDDSATYFCASSQGTGVGSDYTFGSGTRLLVI.

In the case of this clone: Gene names and germline match the mouse. Sequencing ends 4 residues short of the CDR3 end; the germline J gene provides the rest. The chain carries TRBV2 and TRBJ2-7; TRBD2 matches 9 bases. CDR1 is LGHNA, CDR2 YSYQKL, per germline. The CDR3 is 14 residues long. CDR3 DNA (partial): TGTGCCAGCAGCCAAGTGGGGGGGCCTTAT. Translated, it gives CASSQVGGPY. The CDR3 in full is CASSQVGGPYEQYF.

This clone was recorded many times. The listed genes are named as in mouse. Coverage ceases 3 residues before the CDR3 finishes, and the germline J gene fills in the end. The V gene is TRBV26, the J gene TRBJ1-6; TRBD1 aligns across 7 bases. TRBJ1-6 is an ORF; its function is uncertain. There are 14 residues in the CDR3. CDR1 is KGHPV and CDR2 is FQNQEV in the germline V gene (reference sequence). Trimming at V came to 4 bases and at J to 4 bases, leaving 1 base not matched to a gene. Here the CDR3 reads CASSPGQYNSPLYF. The CDR3 bases that were read are TGTGCCAGCAGTCCGGGACAGTATAATTCGCCC.

To note about this clone: Each gene name is a mouse one. The read halts 4 residues ahead of the CDR3 end, with the missing end drawn from the germline J gene. The chain couples TRBV5 to TRBJ2-7; 7 positions agree with TRBD2. CDR1 and CDR2 from the germline V gene are LGHNA and YNLKQL (reference sequence). This CDR3 is 12 amino acids long. Incomplete CDR3 DNA: TGTGCCAGCAGCGGGGGGGGAGAT. Translated, it gives CASSGGGD. The complete CDR3 reads CASSGGGDEQYF.

This clone is judged hyperexpanded. Gene names denote mouse genes. From the germline J gene comes the end of the CDR3, since the read stops 3 residues before it. The rearrangement joins TRBV19 to TRBJ1-6, with 7 nucleotides matching TRBD1. TRBJ1-6 qualifies as an ORF whose function is uncertain. This CDR3 contains 15 residues. The V gene end was trimmed by 2 bases and the J gene end by 3 bases; junction bases not matched to a gene: 2. Germline assignment: CDR1 FNHDT and CDR2 SITEND (reference sequence). CDR3: CASSMRQGYNSPLYF. The sequenced CDR3 bases are TGTGCCAGCAGTATGAGACAGGGCTATAATTCGCCC.

In its sample, this clone was seen a few times. Gene names denote mouse genes. The read terminates 4 residues before the CDR3 end, so the remaining end is supplied by the germline J gene. The V call is TRBV13-2, the J call TRBJ2-7; 13 positions agree with TRBD2. The CDR3 length is 14 residues. Germline-derived CDR1 and CDR2 are NNHNN and SYGAGS (reference sequence). Here the CDR3 reads CASGGTGGVYEQYF. The part of the CDR3 DNA that was read is TGTGCCAGCGGGGGGACTGGGGGGGTTTAT.

In this sample, this clone turned up many times. Mouse germline and gene names are used. The read falls 4 residues short of the CDR3 end, and the missing part is taken from the germline J gene. Other DNA sequences in the sample encode the same CDR3. The V gene is TRBV1, the J gene TRBJ1-4; a weak D match, TRBD1 (6 bases). The CDR3 is made up of 16 amino acids. Germline V gene lookup returns CDR1 NSQYPW and CDR2 LRSPGD (reference sequence). The CDR3: CTCSAAGTGGAERLFF. The DNA read from the CDR3 is TGCACCTGCAGTGCAGCCGGGACTGGGGGGGCCGAA.

This clone was counted a few times. Each gene name is a mouse one. The read stops 3 residues short of the end of the CDR3; the missing end is completed from the germline J gene. This rearrangement joins TRBV31 to TRBJ1-6, with D possibly TRBD1 on 5 matching bases. TRBJ1-6 is an ORF; its function is uncertain. CDR1 and CDR2 (germline): GKSSPN, SITVG. This CDR3 comprises 14 residues. Deletions cut 0 bases from V and 4 bases from J, with 7 bases between. The CDR3 reads CAWSLKGYNSPLYF. The CDR3 bases that were read are TGTGCCTGGAGTCTAAAGGGGTATAATTCGCCC.

This clone occurred many times. Gene names are the mouse ones. The DNA ends 4 residues before the CDR3 does, and the rest of the CDR3 is filled in from the germline J gene. The chain joins TRBV1 to TRBJ2-3; 9 bases agree with TRBD2. Germline V gene sequence: CDR1 NSQYPW, CDR2 LRSPGD (reference sequence). The CDR3 is 15 residues long. V lost 4 bases and J lost 2; bases outside the gene matches: 4. Incomplete CDR3 DNA: TGCACCTGCAGTGGTCTGGGGGGGGATGCAGAA. Translated, it gives CTCSGLGGDAE. The CDR3 as a whole reads CTCSGLGGDAETLYF.